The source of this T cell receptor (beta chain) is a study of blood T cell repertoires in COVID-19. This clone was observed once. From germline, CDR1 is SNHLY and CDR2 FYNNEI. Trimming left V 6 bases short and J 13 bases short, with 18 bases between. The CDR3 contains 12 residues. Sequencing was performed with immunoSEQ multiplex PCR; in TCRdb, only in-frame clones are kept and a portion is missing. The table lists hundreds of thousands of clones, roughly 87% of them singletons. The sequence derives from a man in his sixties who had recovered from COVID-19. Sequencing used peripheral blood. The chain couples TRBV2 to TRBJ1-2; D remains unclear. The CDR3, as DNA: TGTGCCAGCAGCGCCGGGGTTAGTAGGCGCACCTTC. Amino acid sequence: CASSAGVSRRTF.